This T cell receptor (beta chain) came from a study of beta chain features in type 1 diabetes. V dropped 5 bases and J dropped 3 bases, with 10 bases sitting between them. This CDR3 comprises 12 residues. Germline CDR1 and CDR2: SQVTM and ANQGSEA. Since all of the isolated RNA was reverse transcribed, expressed TCRB transcripts were what got sequenced. The assay was immunoSEQ multiplex PCR, and TCRdb's table has in-frame clones only and misses some. This sample has more than 100,000 clones; about 10% occur once, and the top ten carry 0.75%. Findings of the study overall: A moderate, significant TCRB CDR3 shortening appeared in type 1 diabetes across four CD4+ subsets.

With regard to this clone: No antigen is known for it.

The J gene is TRBJ2-5, the V gene TRBV29-1, with D tentatively TRBD1 (6 bases). The sequencing sample was made of central memory CD4+ T cells from blood. The clonotype comes from a man younger than 40 with type 1 diabetes. CDR3 bases: TGCAGCGTTCCCACAGGGAAAGAGACCCAGTACTTC. Translation gives CSVPTGKETQYF.